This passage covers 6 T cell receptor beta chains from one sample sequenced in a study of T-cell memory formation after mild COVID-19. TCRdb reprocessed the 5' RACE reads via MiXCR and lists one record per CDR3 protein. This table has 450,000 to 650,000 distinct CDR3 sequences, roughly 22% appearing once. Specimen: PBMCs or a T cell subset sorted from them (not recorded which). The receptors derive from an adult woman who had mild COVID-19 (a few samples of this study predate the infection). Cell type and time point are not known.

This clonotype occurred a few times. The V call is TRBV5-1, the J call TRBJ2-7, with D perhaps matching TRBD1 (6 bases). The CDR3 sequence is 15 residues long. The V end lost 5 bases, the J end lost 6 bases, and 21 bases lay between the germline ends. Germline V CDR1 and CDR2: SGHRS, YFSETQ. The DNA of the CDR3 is TGCGCCAGCAGGGATACCGGGACAAAACCCCTCGAGCAGTACTTC. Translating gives CASRDTGTKPLEQYF.

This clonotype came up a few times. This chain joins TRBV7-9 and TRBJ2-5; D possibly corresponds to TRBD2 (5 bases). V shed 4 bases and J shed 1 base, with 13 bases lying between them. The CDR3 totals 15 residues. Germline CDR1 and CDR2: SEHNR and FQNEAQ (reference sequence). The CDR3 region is CASSSPGLFQETQYF. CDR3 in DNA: TGTGCCAGCAGCTCCCCTGGACTCTTCCAAGAGACCCAGTACTTC. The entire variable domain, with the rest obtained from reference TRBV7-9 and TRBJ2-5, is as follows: DTGVSQNPRHKITKRGQNVTFRCDPISEHNRLYWYRQTLGQGPEFLTYFQNEAQLEKSRLLSDRFSAERPKGSFSTLEIQRTEQGDSAMYLCASSSPGLFQETQYFGPGTRLLVL.

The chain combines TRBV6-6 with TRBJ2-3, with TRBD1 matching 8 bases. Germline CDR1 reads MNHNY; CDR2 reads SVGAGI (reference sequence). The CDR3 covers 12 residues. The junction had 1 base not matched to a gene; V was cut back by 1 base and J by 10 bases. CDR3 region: CASSYLQGAQYF. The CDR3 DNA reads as TGTGCCAGCAGTTACTTACAGGGGGCGCAGTATTTT.

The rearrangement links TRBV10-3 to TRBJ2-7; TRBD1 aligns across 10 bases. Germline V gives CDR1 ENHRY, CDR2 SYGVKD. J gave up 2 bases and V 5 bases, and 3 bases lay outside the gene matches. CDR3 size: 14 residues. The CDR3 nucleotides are TGTGCCATCAGTCCCGGGACAGGGGCCTACGAGCAGTACTTC. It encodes CAISPGTGAYEQYF.

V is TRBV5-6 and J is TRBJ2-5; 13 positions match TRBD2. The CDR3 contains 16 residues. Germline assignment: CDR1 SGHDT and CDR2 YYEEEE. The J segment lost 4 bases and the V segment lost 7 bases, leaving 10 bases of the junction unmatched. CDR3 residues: CASGTSGTPAPETQYF. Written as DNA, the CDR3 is TGTGCCAGCGGGACTAGCGGGACGCCTGCGCCAGAGACCCAGTACTTC.

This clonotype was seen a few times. CDR3 coding DNA: TGTGCCAGCAGTCCCGCCGAGGCGGGGGCATCAGTCTATGGCTACACCTTC. Protein: CASSPAEAGASVYGYTF. The rearrangement joins TRBV12-3 or TRBV12-4 to TRBJ1-2; maybe TRBD1 (6 bases). The V end lost 5 bases, the J end lost 4 bases, and 23 bases lay between the germline ends. This CDR3 comprises 17 residues.